The clone carrying this T cell receptor (beta chain) was recorded a few times. Its specificity is unknown. This sample was included in a study of CD8+ T cells in alopecia areata. Study-wide context: Treated patients received oral tofacitinib, 5 to 10 mg twice daily.

Sampling of alopecia areata patients yielded lesional scalp punch biopsies as well as peripheral blood. In each case, RNA was isolated and then reverse transcribed into cDNA as the sequencing template. Measured with immunoSEQ multiplex PCR; TCRdb has only the in-frame clones, and not every one. The sample includes roughly 250,000 clones, 67% of them seen just once. Overall study findings and caveats: Scalp repertoires also include resident alphabeta T cells from normal skin. Alopecia totalis/universalis scalp especially showed more expanded CD8+ clones than normal scalp.

Germline V gives CDR1 SGHDT, CDR2 YYEEEE. The CDR3 contains 15 residues. V was clipped by 4 bases and J by 4 bases; unmatched bases: 7. This TCR was recovered from a human donor with alopecia areata. The gene calls are TRBV5-6 and TRBJ2-4, with 8 bases identical to TRBD2. The material sequenced was CD4+ T cells sorted from blood, taken at week 0. The CDR3 sequence: CASSEGAGEKNIQYF. CDR3 DNA sequence: TGTGCCAGCAGCGAAGGAGCGGGGGAGAAAAACATTCAGTACTTC.